This T cell receptor beta chain was observed in a study of high-grade serous ovarian cancer treatment subgroups. Looking at the study overall: On average, roughly 14,000 reads and 7,000 to 8,500 unique TCR beta rearrangements were obtained per sample.

This table comes from immunoSEQ multiplex PCR, and its TCRdb copy is limited to in-frame clones, with some not included. The sample includes about 5,600 clones, about 70% of them seen just once. This CDR3 has 16 residues. Trimming pared 4 bases from V and 8 bases from J, leaving 23 bases between. Germline V gene sequence: CDR1 MNHEY, CDR2 SMNVEV (reference sequence). Notes on this clone: Antigen unknown.

Findings of the study overall: TCR relatedness rose with neoantigen level and trended with mutation load.

The tumor samples were collected prior to definitive surgery or chemotherapy. The material sequenced was tumor tissue. The J gene is TRBJ1-2, the V gene TRBV27; D may be TRBD1 (5 bases). The source of this sequence is a human patient with high-grade serous ovarian cancer. Written as DNA, the CDR3 is TGTGCCAGCAGTTCGACAGACCGCCTTTGGGTAGGAGGCTACACCTTC. This gives the protein CASSSTDRLWVGGYTF.